These 13 T cell receptor beta chains were all obtained from the same sample, sequenced in a study of cytomegalovirus exposure and HLA in healthy donors. PCR amplification relied on 60 Vbeta primers (plus 13 Jbeta primers). The table came from immunoSEQ multiplex PCR; TCRdb's copy has only in-frame clones and leaves some out. The profile shows 35,000 to 40,000 clones, 70% to 80% of them singletons. The sequencing sample was made of PBMCs. The receptors derive from a woman in her 30s in good health and CMV-seropositive.

The chain carries TRBV29-1 and TRBJ2-3; the match to TRBD2 covers 14 bases. Germline V gene sequence: CDR1 SQVTM, CDR2 ANQGSEA. Losses at the gene ends were 7 bases for V and 9 bases for J; bases not matched to a gene: 9. The CDR3 sequence is 14 residues long. The DNA for the CDR3 is TGCAGCGCCAGACTAGCGGGGGGGCTCGACACGCAGTATTTT. Residues: CSARLAGGLDTQYF.

This clone is medium-sized within its sample. The chain has TRBV4-1 and TRBJ2-7; a possible D gene is TRBD2 (6 bases). With 1 base removed from V and 5 bases from J, the gap between germline ends came to 18 bases. CDR1 and CDR2 (germline): MGHRA, YSYEKL. The CDR3 consists of 16 residues. CDR3 loop: CASSQGQGLGWDEQYF. The DNA for the CDR3 is TGCGCCAGCAGCCAAGGTCAGGGACTGGGCTGGGACGAGCAGTACTTC.

The rearrangement links TRBV5-1 to TRBJ2-3, with 10 bases aligning to TRBD1. The ends lost 0 bases at V and 0 bases at J; junction bases unmatched: 1. The germline V gene has CDR1 SGHRS and CDR2 YFSETQ. The CDR3 consists of 16 residues. The CDR3 nucleotides are TGCGCCAGCAGCTTGGGGGACAGGGGAAGCACAGATACGCAGTATTTT. Translation: CASSLGDRGSTDTQYF.

This clone showed up just a few times. V usage is TRBV6-5 and J usage is TRBJ1-5; weak D call: TRBD1 (5 bases). Germline-derived CDR1 and CDR2 are MNHEY and SVGAGI. CDR3 size: 15 residues. Trimming cost V 0 bases and J 1 base, with 7 bases left between them. The CDR3 nucleotides are TGTGCCAGCAGTTACTCCCCAGGGAGCAATCAGCCCCAGCATTTT. It encodes CASSYSPGSNQPQHF.

The V call is TRBV5-1, the J call TRBJ2-1; D is perhaps TRBD1 (6 bases). Between the trimmed V and J ends, which lost 10 bases and 2 bases, there was a span of 16 bases. CDR1 is SGHRS and CDR2 is YFSETQ in the germline V gene. The CDR3 has 14 amino acids. CDR3 sequence reads: CASGTWATYNEQFF. Here the CDR3 DNA reads TGCGCCTCCGGGACATGGGCTACCTACAATGAGCAGTTCTTC. Complete variable domain (other parts from reference TRBV5-1 and TRBJ2-1): KAGVTQTPRYLIKTRGQQVTLSCSPISGHRSVSWYQQTPGQGLQFLFEYFSETQRNKGNFPGRFSGRQFSNSRSEMNVSTLELGDSALYLCASGTWATYNEQFFGPGTRLTVL.

A few counts support this clone. V gene TRBV2 combines with J gene TRBJ1-2; 7 bases are a match to TRBD1. V shed 3 bases, J shed 7 bases, and the junction held 5 bases outside the gene matches. Germline loops: CDR1 SNHLY, CDR2 FYNNEI. This CDR3 region has 13 residues. The CDR3 coding sequence is TGTGCCAGCAGTGACCGAGCAGGGGGTGGCTACACCTTC. Amino acids: CASSDRAGGGYTF.

The V gene is TRBV30, the J gene TRBJ1-2; no firm D call. V was shortened by 2 bases and J by 4 bases, with 20 bases between the two germline ends. The CDR3 spans 16 residues. From germline, CDR1 is GTSNPN and CDR2 SVGIG (reference sequence). The CDR3 loop reads CAWSRERVGSGYGYTF. CDR3 sequence (DNA): TGTGCCTGGAGTAGGGAAAGGGTGGGAAGCGGCTATGGCTACACCTTC.

The rearrangement uses TRBV16 and TRBJ1-4; TRBD1 matches 9 bases. The CDR3 consists of 15 residues. CDR1 and CDR2 from the germline V gene are KGHSY and FQNENV. The ends lost 3 bases at V and 8 bases at J; junction bases unmatched: 7. CDR3 DNA sequence: TGTGCCAGCAGCCATTCGGGACAGGGAGACGAAAAACTGTTTTTT. Encoded protein: CASSHSGQGDEKLFF. The whole variable domain, filled in from reference TRBV16 and TRBJ1-4, reads GEEVAQTPKHLVRGEGQKAKLYCAPIKGHSYVFWYQQVLKNEFKFLISFQNENVFDETGMPKERFSAKCLPNSPCSLEIQATKLEDSAVYFCASSHSGQGDEKLFFGSGTQLSVL.

V and J are TRBV6-6 and TRBJ2-7; the D gene is possibly TRBD2 (6 bases). The V end was cut by 2 bases, the J end by 6 bases, with 17 bases between. Germline assignment: CDR1 MNHNY and CDR2 SVGAGI (reference sequence). This CDR3 has 15 amino acids. Written as DNA, the CDR3 is TGTGCCAGCAGTTACGGGTTAGGCGTGGGGGGCGAGCAGTACTTC. Translating gives CASSYGLGVGGEQYF.

This clone was counted between two and nine times. This chain joins TRBV28 and TRBJ2-7; D is perhaps TRBD2 (5 bases). Trimming removed 5 bases from V and 3 bases from J, with 11 bases in between. CDR3 length: 13 amino acids. Germline CDR1 MDHEN, CDR2 SYDVKM. CDR3 DNA: TGTGCCAGCAGTCCCGGGGTTCTCTACGAGCAGTACTTC. Translation: CASSPGVLYEQYF.

This clone has just a few counts. The chain is built from TRBV7-9 and TRBJ2-3, with D perhaps matching TRBD1 (5 bases). Germline CDR1 SEHNR, CDR2 FQNEAQ (reference sequence). Between the trimmed V and J ends, which lost 5 bases and 5 bases, there was a span of 14 bases. The CDR3 extends over 14 amino acids. The CDR3 nucleotides read TGTGCCAGCAGCCCAATGACCCAGGGAGATACGCAGTATTTT. This gives the protein CASSPMTQGDTQYF.

The chain carries TRBV2 and TRBJ1-4; a weak D match, TRBD1 (5 bases). V lost 4 bases and J lost 0, with 9 bases in between. The CDR3 runs 15 residues. The V gene's germline CDR1 is SNHLY and CDR2 FYNNEI. The CDR3 DNA follows: TGTGCCAGCAGTGGGGGGGTTGCAACTAATGAAAAACTGTTTTTT. Residues: CASSGGVATNEKLFF.

V gene TRBV5-1 combines with J gene TRBJ2-2, with 9 positions matching TRBD1. The CDR3 loop spans 16 amino acids. Germline V gene sequence: CDR1 SGHRS, CDR2 YFSETQ. The trim removed 4 bases at V and 2 bases at J, leaving 6 bases unmatched. CDR3 sequence (DNA): TGCGCCAGCAGCCAGTTGGACAGGGGTAACACCGGGGAGCTGTTTTTT. Its translation is CASSQLDRGNTGELFF. The whole variable domain, remainder taken from reference TRBV5-1 and TRBJ2-2, is KAGVTQTPRYLIKTRGQQVTLSCSPISGHRSVSWYQQTPGQGLQFLFEYFSETQRNKGNFPGRFSGRQFSNSRSEMNVSTLELGDSALYLCASSQLDRGNTGELFFGEGSRLTVL.